This T cell receptor beta chain stems from a study of blood T cells in healthy people across ages. Germline lookup yields CDR1 KGHSH and CDR2 LQKENI. V dropped 3 bases and J dropped 3; count of bases not matched to a gene: 10. The CDR3 spans 17 residues. Sample-barcoded 5' priming and a J-beta primer mix drove a second PCR of about 6 to 12 cycles. MiXCR, applied by TCRdb to the 5' RACE reads, yields one record per CDR3 protein. Here the sample spans hundreds of thousands of distinct CDR3 sequences, around 30% being singletons. This clonotype was seen a handful of times. Sample: blood. This TCR was sampled from an elderly woman in good health. The chain links TRBV18 to TRBJ2-7, with 11 positions matching TRBD1. CDR3 coding DNA: TGTGCCAGCTCACCTAAAACCGGACAGGGGGCCATCTACGAGCAGTACTTC. Amino acid sequence: CASSPKTGQGAIYEQYF.